The clone carrying this TCR beta chain was seen more than once but under ten times. CDR1 SGHTA and CDR2 FQGNSA come from the germline V gene. V was trimmed by 1 base and J by 2 bases, leaving 17 bases between them. The CDR3 totals 17 residues. This entry is derived from a study of blood T cells in healthy people across ages. Study overall: T cells yielded about one barcoded beta molecule per two cells through template switching.

A second 7 to 11 cycle PCR used barcoded and J-beta primers. TCRdb independently ran MiXCR on the 5' RACE reads; one entry per CDR3 protein. Altogether hundreds of thousands of distinct CDR3 sequences are present, nearly 60% being singletons, with the ten largest covering around 22%. The sequence derives from a young man in good health. The genes are TRBV7-2 and TRBJ2-5; D tentatively reads TRBD1 or TRBD2 (5 bases each). Sequenced sample: blood. DNA of the CDR3: TGTGCCAGCAGCTTAGGAATAGGAGGCAGGGCGCAAGAGACCCAGTACTTC. It yields the protein CASSLGIGGRAQETQYF.